Presented here are 26 T cell receptor beta chains from one specimen sequenced in a study of response to subunit inactivated influenza vaccine. TCRdb independently ran MiXCR on the RT-PCR reads; one entry per CDR3 protein. The sample gives hundreds of thousands of distinct CDR3 sequences, about 25% of which show up once; approximately 2% is in the top ten. The material was CD4+ T cells sorted from PBMCs, obtained roughly 5 days after vaccination. Receptors originate from a man aged 45 to 65 who received an inactivated influenza vaccine.

For the CDR3, the DNA is TGTGCCAGCAGCCACCAAAACTGGGCTAGCGGTTACAATGAGCAGTTCTTC. This encodes CASSHQNWASGYNEQFF. The genes are TRBV27 and TRBJ2-1; TRBD2 agrees at 7 bases. Germline V gene sequence: CDR1 MNHEY, CDR2 SMNVEV (reference sequence). V lost 6 bases and J lost 4; bases outside the gene matches: 15. The CDR3 length is 17 residues.

This clonotype showed up just a few times. V gene TRBV4-3 combines with J gene TRBJ2-3; D is possibly TRBD2 (6 bases). This CDR3 has 15 residues. Deletions cut 4 bases from V and 5 bases from J, with 16 bases between. CDR1 LGHNA and CDR2 YSLEER come from the germline V gene. The CDR3 loop reads CASSRDSYYIDTQYF. The CDR3 DNA reads TGCGCCAGCAGCCGGGACTCATACTATATAGATACGCAGTATTTT.

This clonotype was observed a handful of times. The chain links TRBV12-3 or TRBV12-4 to TRBJ2-1, with a weak D call TRBD2 (5 bases). V was trimmed by 5 bases and J by 0 bases, leaving 11 bases between them. This CDR3 has 15 amino acids. The CDR3 reads CASSDYPSSYNEQFF. The DNA of the CDR3 is TGTGCCAGCAGTGACTACCCCAGCTCCTACAATGAGCAGTTCTTC.

The chain combines TRBV18 with TRBJ2-7; 7 bases fit TRBD2. Germline V CDR1 and CDR2: KGHSH, LQKENI. With 1 base clipped from V and 11 bases from J, the junction kept 5 bases outside the gene matches. The CDR3 is made up of 12 amino acids. The chain's CDR3 is CASSPQSSGEYF. In DNA form, the CDR3 reads TGTGCCAGCTCACCACAATCCAGCGGGGAGTACTTC.

J is TRBJ2-1 and V is TRBV7-9; D is possibly TRBD1 (6 bases). Per the germline V gene, CDR1 is SEHNR and CDR2 is FQNEAQ (reference sequence). CDR3 length equals 12 residues. V was clipped by 6 bases and J by 5 bases, with 8 bases between them. The CDR3 region has the DNA TGTGCCAGCAGAGGACAGCACAATGAGCAGTTCTTC. It translates to CASRGQHNEQFF.

This clonotype turned up a few times. V gene TRBV10-3 combines with J gene TRBJ1-1; D gene ambiguous. The V end lost 3 bases, the J end lost 1 base, and 9 bases lay between the germline ends. Germline V lookup: CDR1 ENHRY, CDR2 SYGVKD. CDR3 length: 14 amino acids. The CDR3 DNA sequence: TGTGCCATCAGTGAAATGGGTCAGAACACTGAAGCTTTCTTT. Translation: CAISEMGQNTEAFF.

The chain has TRBV6-2 or TRBV6-3 and TRBJ2-2; tentatively, D is TRBD2 (6 bases). The CDR3 spans 14 residues. Between the trimmed V and J ends, which lost 6 bases and 1 base, there was a span of 9 bases. Looked up from germline, CDR1 is MNHEY and CDR2 is SVGEGT. The CDR3: CASRISGNTGELFF. CDR3 bases: TGTGCCAGCAGGATTAGCGGGAACACCGGGGAGCTGTTTTTT.

The rearrangement joins TRBV5-1 to TRBJ2-7, with 7 bases fitting TRBD2. Per germline, CDR1 SGHRS and CDR2 YFSETQ. Losses at the gene ends were 4 bases for V and 1 base for J; bases not matched to a gene: 8. This CDR3 is built from 15 residues. The CDR3 region has the DNA TGCGCCAGCAGCAGGGAGGGAGCCCTTTCCTACGAGCAGTACTTC. Translating it yields CASSREGALSYEQYF. The whole variable domain, remainder taken from reference TRBV5-1 and TRBJ2-7, is KAGVTQTPRYLIKTRGQQVTLSCSPISGHRSVSWYQQTPGQGLQFLFEYFSETQRNKGNFPGRFSGRQFSNSRSEMNVSTLELGDSALYLCASSREGALSYEQYFGPGTRLTVT.

This sequence joins TRBV4-1 and TRBJ2-5, with TRBD2 matching over 11 bases. CDR3 length: 15 residues. Germline CDR1 reads MGHRA; CDR2 reads YSYEKL. V lost 0 bases and J lost 7; bases outside the gene matches: 4. The CDR3: CASSQDVTSGGTQYF. The CDR3 coding sequence is TGCGCCAGCAGCCAAGATGTCACTAGCGGGGGGACCCAGTACTTC.

This clonotype was picked up a small number of times. Its ends do not fully match the called genes, so a read error is possible. The J gene is TRBJ2-1, the V gene TRBV28; D not resolved. The CDR3 sequence is 12 residues long. Germline CDR1 reads MDHEN; CDR2 reads SYDVKM. CDR3 in amino acids: CASSFLPWTPNF. DNA of the CDR3: TGTGCCAGCAGCTTCCTGCCTTGGACCCCCAACTTC. The complete variable domain, with remaining parts taken from reference TRBV28 and TRBJ2-1, reads DVKVTQSSRYLVKRTGEKVFLECVQDMDHENMFWYRQDPGLGLRLIYFSYDVKMKEKGDIPEGYSVSREKKERFSLILESASTNQTSMYLCASSFLPWTPNFGPGTRLTVL.

This clonotype has only a few counts. The chain couples TRBV5-5 to TRBJ2-7, with a possible D match to TRBD1 (5 bases). The germline V and J ends were trimmed by 3 bases and 3 bases, with 16 bases remaining between them. CDR3 length: 15 amino acids. CDR1 and CDR2 (germline): SGHKS, YYEKEE (reference sequence). CDR3 coding DNA: TGTGCCAGCAGCTCTCAGTTGACAGTGGTCTACGAGCAGTACTTC. This encodes CASSSQLTVVYEQYF. Filled out from reference TRBV5-5 and TRBJ2-7, the complete variable domain reads DAGVTQSPTHLIKTRGQQVTLRCSPISGHKSVSWYQQVLGQGPQFIFQYYEKEERGRGNFPDRFSARQFPNYSSELNVNALLLGDSALYLCASSSQLTVVYEQYFGPGTRLTVT.

The gene calls are TRBV5-6 and TRBJ2-1; TRBD1 agrees at 8 bases. Germline V gene lookup returns CDR1 SGHDT and CDR2 YYEEEE. V trimming: 3 bases; J trimming: 3 bases; junction bases outside the gene matches: 5. CDR3 size: 15 residues. The CDR3 DNA reads as TGTGCCAGCAGCTCGCGGACAGGGTACTACAATGAGCAGTTCTTC. Protein: CASSSRTGYYNEQFF.

This sequence joins TRBV10-3 and TRBJ2-3; D remains unclear. The CDR3 is 14 amino acids. CDR1 and CDR2 (germline): ENHRY, SYGVKD. Trimming pared 8 bases from V and 0 bases from J, leaving 12 bases between. Here the CDR3 reads CAIGPGLSTDTQYF. The CDR3 DNA sequence: TGTGCCATCGGGCCCGGGCTCAGCACAGATACGCAGTATTTT.

The chain uses TRBV20-1 and TRBJ1-5; unclear D gene. CDR1 and CDR2 (germline): DFQATT, SNEGSKA (reference sequence). Trimming removed 7 bases from V and 2 bases from J, with 15 bases in between. This CDR3 has 14 amino acids. CDR3 bases: TGCAGTGGGATTATCGGGGAGGGCAATCAGCCCCAGCATTTT. Translation: CSGIIGEGNQPQHF.

V gene TRBV20-1 combines with J gene TRBJ2-1; 11 bases line up with TRBD1. The CDR3 has 15 amino acids. With V trimmed by 4 bases and J by 8 bases, 10 bases remained unmatched. Germline lookup yields CDR1 DFQATT and CDR2 SNEGSKA (reference sequence). CDR3 loop: CSAMERTGGRDEQFF. For the CDR3, the DNA is TGCAGTGCTATGGAGCGGACAGGGGGCCGGGATGAGCAGTTCTTC.

The rearrangement joins TRBV29-1 to TRBJ1-1; perhaps TRBD1 as D (5 bases). CDR3 length equals 12 residues. The V and J ends lost 3 bases and 4 bases respectively, with 9 bases between them. Per germline, CDR1 SQVTM and CDR2 ANQGSEA. The CDR3 DNA is TGCAGCGTTGACGACGGGGCCACTGAAGCTTTCTTT. This codes for CSVDDGATEAFF.

The chain is built from TRBV20-1 and TRBJ2-1; D is ambiguous. Germline V lookup: CDR1 DFQATT, CDR2 SNEGSKA (reference sequence). The CDR3 extends over 14 amino acids. With 6 bases removed from V and 6 bases from J, the gap between germline ends came to 18 bases. The CDR3 here is CSAGTRRRSNEQFF. CDR3 nucleotide sequence: TGCAGTGCAGGTACGCGCCGGCGGTCCAATGAGCAGTTCTTC.

This clonotype turned up a few times. J is TRBJ2-3 and V is TRBV5-1; 11 positions agree with TRBD1. This CDR3 is built from 15 residues. Losses at the gene ends were 5 bases for V and 2 bases for J; bases not matched to a gene: 4. Germline V gene data show CDR1 as SGHRS and CDR2 as YFSETQ. The CDR3: CASRYGQGATDTQYF. In DNA, the CDR3 is TGCGCCAGCAGATACGGACAGGGGGCCACAGATACGCAGTATTTT. The entire variable domain, with the rest obtained from reference TRBV5-1 and TRBJ2-3, is as follows: KAGVTQTPRYLIKTRGQQVTLSCSPISGHRSVSWYQQTPGQGLQFLFEYFSETQRNKGNFPGRFSGRQFSNSRSEMNVSTLELGDSALYLCASRYGQGATDTQYFGPGTRLTVL.

The chain is built from TRBV20-1 and TRBJ2-3; D may be TRBD2 (6 bases). V was pared by 5 bases and J by 1 base, with 10 bases between. CDR3 size: 13 residues. Germline V gene data show CDR1 as DFQATT and CDR2 as SNEGSKA (reference sequence). DNA of the CDR3: TGCAGTGCTGCGGGACCCGGCACAGATACGCAGTATTTT. This sequence encodes CSAAGPGTDTQYF.

This sequence joins TRBV20-1 and TRBJ2-3, with D perhaps matching TRBD1 (5 bases). The CDR3 loop spans 15 amino acids. V shed 1 base and J shed 0 bases, with 11 bases lying between them. The germline V gene has CDR1 DFQATT and CDR2 SNEGSKA (reference sequence). This CDR3 is CSARGAGSSTDTQYF. DNA for the CDR3: TGCAGTGCTAGAGGGGCAGGGTCTAGCACAGATACGCAGTATTTT.

J is TRBJ2-7 and V is TRBV7-9, with no clear D. Trimming took 7 bases from V and 3 from J, leaving 16 bases between them. The germline V gene encodes CDR1 SEHNR and CDR2 FQNEAQ (reference sequence). The CDR3 sequence is 14 residues long. The CDR3 reads CASTMILSGYEQYF. The CDR3 DNA reads TGTGCCAGCACCATGATCCTTTCGGGCTACGAGCAGTACTTC.

In regard to this clonotype: The junction differs from germline at one of its ends, possibly a read error. This chain uses TRBV11-2 with TRBJ2-7; D ambiguous. There are 12 residues in the CDR3. CDR1 is SGHAT, CDR2 FQNNGV, per germline. The chain's CDR3 is CASSTNTVLRDF. CDR3 nucleotides: TGTGCCAGCAGCACCAATACGGTCCTACGGGACTTC.

The chain recombines TRBV12-3 or TRBV12-4 with TRBJ2-3; D gene uncertain. The V end was cut by 3 bases, the J end by 6 bases, with 19 bases between. This CDR3 has 16 residues. CDR3 region: CASSFFVDSVGDTQYF. CDR3 coding DNA: TGTGCCAGCAGTTTTTTTGTCGACTCTGTTGGCGATACGCAGTATTTT.

The chain links TRBV29-1 to TRBJ2-7; 13 bases are shared with TRBD2. The CDR3 is 15 residues long. Trimming cost V 2 bases and J 3 bases; bases outside gene matches: 4. The germline V gene has CDR1 SQVTM and CDR2 ANQGSEA. CDR3 sequence (DNA): TGCAGCGTTGAAACTAGCGGGAGGGGGATCTACGAGCAGTACTTC. It is translated as CSVETSGRGIYEQYF.

The rearrangement joins TRBV7-2 to TRBJ1-3; 10 positions match TRBD1. V shed 7 bases and J 3 bases; nucleotides not matched to a gene: 12. CDR1 and CDR2 from the germline V gene are SGHTA and FQGNSA. CDR3 length equals 17 residues. DNA of the CDR3: TGTGCCAGCAACACTGCTGGGACAGGGGTAGATGGAAACACCATATATTTT. Translating gives CASNTAGTGVDGNTIYF.

This clonotype has only one observation. This chain's CDR3 is CASSFQGRGSPLHF. The CDR3, as DNA: TGTGCCAGCAGTTTTCAAGGGCGTGGGTCACCCCTCCACTTT. V usage is TRBV12-3 or TRBV12-4 and J usage is TRBJ1-6; D remains ambiguous. The V end lost 3 bases, the J end lost 10 bases, and 13 bases lay between the germline ends. This CDR3 contains 14 residues.